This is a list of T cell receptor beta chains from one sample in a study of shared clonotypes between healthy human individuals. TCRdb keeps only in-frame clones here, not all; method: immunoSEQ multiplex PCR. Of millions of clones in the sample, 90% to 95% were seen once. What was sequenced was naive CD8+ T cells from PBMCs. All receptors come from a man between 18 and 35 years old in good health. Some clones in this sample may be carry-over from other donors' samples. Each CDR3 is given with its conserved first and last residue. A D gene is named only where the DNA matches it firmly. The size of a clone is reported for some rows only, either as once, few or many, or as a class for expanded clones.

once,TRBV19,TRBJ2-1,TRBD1,TGTGCCAGTAGTCCTCCGGGACAGGGAGAGCAGTTCTTC,CASSPPGQGEQFF
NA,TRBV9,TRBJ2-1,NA,TGTGCCAGCAGCGTAGAAGATGGTTTGGAGGAGCACTACAATGAGCAGTTCTTC,CASSVEDGLEEHYNEQFF
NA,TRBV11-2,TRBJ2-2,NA,TGTGCCAGCAGGGGACCTCTCACCGGGGAGCTGTTTTTT,CASRGPLTGELFF
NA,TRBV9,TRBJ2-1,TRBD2,TGTGCCAGCAGCGTAGGCCTAGCGGGAGAAAAGTTCTTC,CASSVGLAGEKFF
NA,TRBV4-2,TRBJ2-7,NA,TGTGCCAGCGTACCAAGGGGGTTGTTGGGGGAGCAGTACTTC,CASVPRGLLGEQYF
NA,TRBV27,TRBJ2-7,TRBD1,TGTGCCAGCAGTTTAACAGGGGACGGATACGAGCAGTACTTC,CASSLTGDGYEQYF
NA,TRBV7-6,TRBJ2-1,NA,TGTGCCAGCAGCTTACTGTCTTCGGGGCTGGGATACAATGAGCAGTTCTTC,CASSLLSSGLGYNEQFF
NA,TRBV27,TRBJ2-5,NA,TGTGCCAGCAGCCACCTAGCTCGGGACTTCCAAGAGACCCAGTACTTC,CASSHLARDFQETQYF
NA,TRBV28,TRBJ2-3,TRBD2,TGTGCCAGCGGGGGAGGACTAGCGGCAATCACAGATACGCAGTATTTT,CASGGGLAAITDTQYF
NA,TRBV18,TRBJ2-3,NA,TGTGCCAGCGCTACAGATACGCAGTATTTT,CASATDTQYF
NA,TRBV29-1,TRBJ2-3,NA,TGCAGCGTTGCGAAGGGGACACCCAGGGGAGATACGCAGTATTTT,CSVAKGTPRGDTQYF
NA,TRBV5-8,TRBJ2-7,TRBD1,TGTGCCAGCAGCCACCGGGACAGTATTCTCGAGCAGTACTTC,CASSHRDSILEQYF
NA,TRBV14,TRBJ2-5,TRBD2,TGTGCCAGCAGCCAAGACTTCAGGCGGGAGGGTAAAGAGACCCAGTACTTC,CASSQDFRREGKETQYF
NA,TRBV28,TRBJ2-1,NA,TGTGCCAGCAGACAACGGGGTCCAAGCTCCTACAATGAGCAGTTCTTC,CASRQRGPSSYNEQFF
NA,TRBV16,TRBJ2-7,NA,TGTGCCAGCAGCCTGGCAGGGGCGGACGAGCAGTACTTC,CASSLAGADEQYF
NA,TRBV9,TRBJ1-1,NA,TGTGCCAGCAGCGTAGCCCCGGGGGCGCGTACTGAAGCTTTCTTT,CASSVAPGARTEAFF
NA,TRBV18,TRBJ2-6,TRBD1,TGTGCCAGCTCACCCCGGACAGGTGATCGGAGGACTGGGGCCAACGTCCTGACTTTC,CASSPRTGDRRTGANVLTF
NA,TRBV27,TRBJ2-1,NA,TGTGCCAGCAGCTTTACCGGCAGGAGGGAGCAGTTCTTC,CASSFTGRREQFF
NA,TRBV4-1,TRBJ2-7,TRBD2,TGCGCCAGCAGCCAATTACCGGGACTACAGAACCCCTACGAGCAGTACTTC,CASSQLPGLQNPYEQYF
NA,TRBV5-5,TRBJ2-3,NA,TGTGCCAGCAGCCCCCTCCAGAGGACAGATACGCAGTATTTT,CASSPLQRTDTQYF
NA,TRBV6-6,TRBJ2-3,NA,TGTGCCACCCACCCCCGGGGGCGCATCACAGATACGCAGTATTTT,CATHPRGRITDTQYF
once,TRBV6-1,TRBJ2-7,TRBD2,TGTGCCAGCAGTGCAGCTAGCGGGAGAGTCTACGAGCAGTACTTC,CASSAASGRVYEQYF
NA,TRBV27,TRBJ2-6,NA,TGTGCCAGCAGTTTATTTTGGGCTGGGGCCAACGTCCTGACTTTC,CASSLFWAGANVLTF
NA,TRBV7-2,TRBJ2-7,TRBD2,TGTGCCAGCAGCGTTCGACTAGCGGGTTCCTCCTACGAGCAGTACTTC,CASSVRLAGSSYEQYF
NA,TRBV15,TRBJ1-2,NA,TGTGCCACCAGCAGAGATCGCCGGGGCTCTGGCTACACCTTC,CATSRDRRGSGYTF
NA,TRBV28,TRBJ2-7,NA,TGTGCCAGCAGTCTCTCCCCGGAGGGGCCCCACTACGAGCAGTACTTC,CASSLSPEGPHYEQYF
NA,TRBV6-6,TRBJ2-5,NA,TGTGCAGTTGCGAGGGCGTATCTCCAAGAGACCCAGTACTTC,CAVARAYLQETQYF
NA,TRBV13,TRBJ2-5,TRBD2,TGTGCCAGCAGCTCCCTAGCGGGTAGTCAAGAGACCCAGTACTTC,CASSSLAGSQETQYF
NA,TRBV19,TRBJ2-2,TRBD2,TGTGCCAGTAGTATACTTAACGGGGGGTATAACACCGGGGAGCTGTTTTTT,CASSILNGGYNTGELFF
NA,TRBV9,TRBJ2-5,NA,TGTGCCAGCAGCGAAAGGGACTGGGCGGAGACCCAGTACTTC,CASSERDWAETQYF
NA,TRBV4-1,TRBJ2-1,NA,TGCGCCAGCAGCCAAGAACAGGCTAGCACGGGCAATGAGCAGTTCTTC,CASSQEQASTGNEQFF
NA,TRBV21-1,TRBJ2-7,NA,TGTGCCAGCGGGGCCGCCCACCACTACGAGCAGTACTTC,CASGAAHHYEQYF
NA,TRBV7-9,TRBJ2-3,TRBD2,TGTGCCAGCAGCTCCCGGACTAGCGGGAGGACGACAGATACGCAGTATTTT,CASSSRTSGRTTDTQYF
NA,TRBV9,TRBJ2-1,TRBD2,TGTGCCAGCAGCGTAGGGGCGGGAGGAGTACATGAGCAGTTCTTC,CASSVGAGGVHEQFF
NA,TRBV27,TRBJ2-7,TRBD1,TGTGCCAGCAGTTCGCCCGGGACAGGGTTTCACGAGCAGTACTTC,CASSSPGTGFHEQYF
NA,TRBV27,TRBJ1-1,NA,TGTGCCAGCAGTTATGGACGGATCACTGAAGCTTTCTTT,CASSYGRITEAFF
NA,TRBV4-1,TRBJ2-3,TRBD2,TGCGCCAGCAGCCATTACCCGGGACTAGCGGGAGGGAGGGGAGATACGCAGTATTTT,CASSHYPGLAGGRGDTQYF
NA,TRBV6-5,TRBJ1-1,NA,TGTGCCAGCACCGGGTTTGGGTTATCTGCTGAAGCTTTCTTT,CASTGFGLSAEAFF
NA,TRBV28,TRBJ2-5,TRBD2,TGTGCCAGCAGTTTAGGGACTAGCGGTGAGACCCAGTACTTC,CASSLGTSGETQYF
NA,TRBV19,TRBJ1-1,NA,TGTGCCAGTAGTCTGCAGGATAACACTGAAGCTTTCTTT,CASSLQDNTEAFF
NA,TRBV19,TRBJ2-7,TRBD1,TGTGCCAGTAGTATAAGGCGGACAGGGACCTACGAGCAGTACTTC,CASSIRRTGTYEQYF
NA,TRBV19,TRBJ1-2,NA,TGTGCCAGTCGACTCGCCGAGGGGGGATACACCTTC,CASRLAEGGYTF
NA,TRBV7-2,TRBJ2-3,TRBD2,TGTGCCAGCAGCTTTACTAGCGGGAAGCGAGATACGCAGTATTTT,CASSFTSGKRDTQYF
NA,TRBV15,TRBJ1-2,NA,TGTGCCACCAGCACGGACAGTCCCTATGGCTACACCTTC,CATSTDSPYGYTF
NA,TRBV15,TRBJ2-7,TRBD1,TGTGCCACCAGCGAGTGGACAGGGGGATCCTACGAGCAGTACTTC,CATSEWTGGSYEQYF
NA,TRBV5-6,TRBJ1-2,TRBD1,TGTGCCAGCAGCTGGGGACAGGGGGCTCGGGGCTACACCTTC,CASSWGQGARGYTF
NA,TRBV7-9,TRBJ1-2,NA,TGTGCCAGCAGTCGAGATGGGGGGCGAGCCTATGGCTACACCTTC,CASSRDGGRAYGYTF
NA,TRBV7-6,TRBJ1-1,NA,TGTGCCAGCAGCTTAGCCTACAGAATGAACACTGAAGCTTTCTTT,CASSLAYRMNTEAFF
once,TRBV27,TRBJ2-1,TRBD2,TGTGCCAGCAGTTTATCTCGGACTAGCGGGAGGGCCGGCGAGCAGTTCTTC,CASSLSRTSGRAGEQFF
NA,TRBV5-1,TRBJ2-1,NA,TGCGCCAGCAGCATTAGCGGCCCTGCGCCGGACGAGCAGTTCTTC,CASSISGPAPDEQFF
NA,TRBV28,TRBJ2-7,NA,TGTGCCAGCAGTTTTCTGCCAGCGGTGAGCTCCTACGAGCAGTACTTC,CASSFLPAVSSYEQYF
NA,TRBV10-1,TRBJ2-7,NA,TGCGCCAGCAGTGATGGAGGCGAGCAGTACTTC,CASSDGGEQYF
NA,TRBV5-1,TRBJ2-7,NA,TGCGCCAGCAGCTTGGAGTGGGGCTTGGGCCGCTACGAGCAGTACTTC,CASSLEWGLGRYEQYF
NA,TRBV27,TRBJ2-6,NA,TGTGCCAGCAGTCCGGGGGCAGGCTCTGGGGCCAACGTCCTGACTTTC,CASSPGAGSGANVLTF
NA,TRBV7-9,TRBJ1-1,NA,TGTGCCAGCAGCTGGAGCTTCTCTGAAGCTTTCTTT,CASSWSFSEAFF
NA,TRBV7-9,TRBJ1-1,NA,TGTGCCAGCTTAGGGGTAAGAATGGAAGCTTTCTTT,CASLGVRMEAFF
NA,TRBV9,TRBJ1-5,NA,TGTGCCAGCAGCGTAGGAGGGGGGCTCCATCAGCCCCAGCATTTT,CASSVGGGLHQPQHF
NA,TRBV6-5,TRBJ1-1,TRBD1,TGTGCCAGCAGGCCGGGACAGGGAAACACTGAAGCTTTCTTT,CASRPGQGNTEAFF